This T cell receptor (beta chain) was documented in a study of T cell repertoires in cytomegalovirus infection (dated by TCRdb to 2018 to 2020). About the full investigation: Donor HLA type was relevant to the analysis, because carriage of CMV infection together with the matching HLA type was indicated by public TCR beta signatures. What the study reported, not specific to this receptor: Carriers of CMV infection plus the relevant HLA type were discriminated by the cumulative frequency of public TCR beta family members in the study cohort and in an independent roughly 400-donor cohort. The ex vivo response was dominated by HLA-C-restricted CMV-specific TCR beta clonotypes, and the single most frequent clonotype in two of eight donors was supplied by these HLA-C-restricted clonotypes.

In the case of this clonotype: Its antigen is currently not known. Nothing much larger sits one base from this clone, and base qualities are not available.

The germline V gene (reference sequence) supplies CDR1 MNHNY and CDR2 SVGAGI. Including cysteine and valine, the CDR3 has 17 amino acids. The DNA shown is the 51-base CDR3, in frame from base 1. V lost 0 bases and J lost 0 bases; the stretch between them is 15 bases long. The sequencer was an Illumina HiSeq 1500. The public sequencing data were trimmed at Q25 with fastp and processed into clonotypes with MiXCR by TCRdb, which kept only in-frame beta chains. When rows share a CDR3 protein, they turn into one entry using the most common DNA and genes. This sample comprises hundreds of thousands of distinct CDR3 sequences, approximately 24% of them detected only once. Around 7.6% of the sample is held by the ten biggest clonotypes.

The sequence came from a human donor in good health (CMV status not recorded). Some clones in this sample may be carry-over from other donors' samples. Sequencing was carried out using CD8+ T cells from PBMCs. Recombination joined TRBV6-6 with TRBJ2-7, with a tentative D gene TRBD2 over 6 matching bases. The nucleotide sequence is given as TGTGCCAGCAGTTACTCGGTCCCGGACTACCTCTCCTACGAGCAGTACGTC. This is translated as CASSYSVPDYLSYEQYV.